Below, one T cell receptor beta chain is given with its context. The CDR3 is 13 amino acids. Germline CDR1 is SQVTM and CDR2 is ANQGSEA. V lost 3 bases and J 4 bases, leaving 12 bases between the germline ends. This sample stems from a study of blood T cell repertoires in COVID-19. Across the study: Italy, Spain and the United States were the sources of the convalescent and acute COVID-19 samples. T cells, B-cell-depleted T cells, or PBMCs supplied cDNA or gDNA.

Measured with immunoSEQ multiplex PCR; TCRdb has only the in-frame clones, and not every one. The table has about 57,000 clones, 70% to 90% seen once. This TCR was recovered from a woman between 40 and 55 years old with acute COVID-19. Sequencing was done on a sample of PBMCs or T cells enriched from blood (not recorded which). V is TRBV29-1 and J is TRBJ2-5, with a tentative D call TRBD1 (6 bases). CDR3: CSVDVQGIETQYF. For the CDR3, the DNA is TGCAGCGTTGACGTACAGGGAATAGAGACCCAGTACTTC. The full variable domain, with the rest looked up from reference TRBV29-1 and TRBJ2-5, is SAVISQKPSRDICQRGTSLTIQCQVDSQVTMMFWYRQQPGQSLTLIATANQGSEATYESGFVIDKFPISRPNLTFSTLTVSNMSPEDSSIYLCSVDVQGIETQYFGPGTRLLVL.